The 16 T cell receptor beta chains below come from one sample, sequenced in a study of blood T cell repertoires in COVID-19. The assay was immunoSEQ multiplex PCR, and TCRdb's table has in-frame clones only and misses some. Of over 80,000 clones in the sample, over 70% were seen once. Sequenced: peripheral blood. The receptors here all came from a woman aged 60-75 years with acute or convalescent COVID-19.

The chain employs TRBV11-3 and TRBJ1-6, with a tentative D call TRBD1 (6 bases). This CDR3 contains 15 residues. The ends were cut back, 0 bases at V and 6 bases at J, with 9 bases in the middle. Germline CDR1 reads SGHNT; CDR2 reads YENEEA. In DNA, the CDR3 is TGTGCCAGCAGCTTAGAGACAGGACTTAATTCACCCCTCCACTTT. Translated, it gives CASSLETGLNSPLHF.

This clone was seen once. V is TRBV6-4 and J is TRBJ2-1; weak D call: TRBD1 (5 bases). Germline lookup yields CDR1 MRHNA and CDR2 SNTAGT. The CDR3 is made up of 13 amino acids. V lost 2 bases, J lost 12 bases, and 14 bases lay in between. CDR3 amino acids: CASSDQGSVRQFF. Written as DNA, the CDR3 is TGTGCCAGCAGTGACCAGGGTTCGGTAAGGCAGTTCTTC.

The J gene is TRBJ1-2, the V gene TRBV2; tentative D call: TRBD1 (6 bases). Germline V lookup: CDR1 SNHLY, CDR2 FYNNEI. The CDR3 runs 13 residues. V lost 4 bases and J 4 bases, leaving 10 bases between the germline ends. The CDR3 DNA is TGTGCCAGCAGTGTCGGCAGGGGCTATGGCTACACCTTC. Translating gives CASSVGRGYGYTF.

This chain uses TRBV29-1 with TRBJ1-1; 9 nucleotides align to TRBD1. Per germline, CDR1 SQVTM and CDR2 ANQGSEA. This CDR3 has 15 amino acids. V trimming: 7 bases; J trimming: 7 bases; junction bases outside the gene matches: 16. As DNA, the CDR3 is TGCAGCGCAACCTTAACAGGGGGCGATGATAGTGAAGCTTTCTTT. Amino acid sequence: CSATLTGGDDSEAFF.

The chain combines TRBV11-3 with TRBJ2-7; a possible D gene is TRBD2 (6 bases). Trimming left V 4 bases short and J 3 bases short, with 16 bases between. Germline V lookup: CDR1 SGHNT, CDR2 YENEEA. The CDR3 has 15 amino acids. The CDR3 DNA is TGTGCCAGCAGCTCCCCGGGACTGCTCAACTACGAGCAGTACTTC. Translating it yields CASSSPGLLNYEQYF.

This clone was detected only a few times. V is TRBV6-2 or TRBV6-3 and J is TRBJ2-2; 7 nucleotides match TRBD1. The germline gives CDR1 MNHEY, CDR2 SVGEGT. The CDR3 loop spans 13 amino acids. V dropped 4 bases and J dropped 6; count of bases not matched to a gene: 2. For the CDR3, the DNA is TGTGCCAGCAGTTCGAGGGGGCCCGGGGAGCTGTTTTTT. This encodes CASSSRGPGELFF.

The V call is TRBV7-9, the J call TRBJ1-1, with D tentatively TRBD1 (5 bases). Trimming cost V 3 bases and J 1 base, with 9 bases left between them. Germline V gene data show CDR1 as SEHNR and CDR2 as FQNEAQ (reference sequence). The CDR3 is 14 residues long. The CDR3 DNA reads as TGTGCCAGCAGCTTGGGGGGTTGGAACACTGAAGCTTTCTTT. Translating it yields CASSLGGWNTEAFF.

The CDR3 is CAWSVGVSGSHEQYF. CDR3 nucleotide sequence: TGTGCCTGGAGTGTAGGAGTTAGCGGGAGCCACGAGCAGTACTTC. This chain links TRBV30 with TRBJ2-7, with 9 bases aligning to TRBD2. Losses at the gene ends were 0 bases for V and 5 bases for J; bases not matched to a gene: 8. CDR1 is GTSNPN and CDR2 is SVGIG in the germline V gene (reference sequence). CDR3 length: 15 amino acids.

The genes are TRBV7-8 and TRBJ2-7; 16 bases are shared with TRBD2. Per the germline V gene, CDR1 is SGHVS and CDR2 is FQNEAQ. The CDR3 has 16 residues. The V and J ends lost 5 bases and 5 bases, in that order; junction bases with no gene match: 6. The CDR3 DNA sequence: TGTGCCAGCAGCGCCGGGACTAGCGGGAGGGTCCACGAGCAGTACTTC. Amino acid sequence: CASSAGTSGRVHEQYF.

The table lists this clone with a few counts. V usage is TRBV30 and J usage is TRBJ1-4, with D hard to call. The CDR3 spans 13 residues. CDR1 is GTSNPN and CDR2 is SVGIG in the germline V gene (reference sequence). Trimming removed 3 bases from V and 7 bases from J, with 12 bases in between. CDR3 residues: CAWRTSRSEKLFF. CDR3 nucleotide sequence: TGTGCCTGGAGAACGAGCCGGAGTGAAAAACTGTTTTTT.

This rearrangement joins TRBV5-1 to TRBJ2-2; 8 bases are shared with TRBD1. The CDR3 is made up of 16 amino acids. V lost 0 bases, J lost 4 bases, and 5 bases stayed unmatched. Germline CDR1 reads SGHRS; CDR2 reads YFSETQ. The CDR3 protein is CASSLAQGAPTGELFF. The CDR3 DNA follows: TGCGCCAGCAGCTTGGCCCAGGGGGCTCCCACCGGGGAGCTGTTTTTT. Looking up the rest from reference TRBV5-1 and TRBJ2-2 gives the full variable domain: KAGVTQTPRYLIKTRGQQVTLSCSPISGHRSVSWYQQTPGQGLQFLFEYFSETQRNKGNFPGRFSGRQFSNSRSEMNVSTLELGDSALYLCASSLAQGAPTGELFFGEGSRLTVL.

This chain uses TRBV9 with TRBJ1-6; D gene unclear. V shed 2 bases and J shed 5 bases, with 8 bases lying between them. Germline values: CDR1 SGDLS, CDR2 YYNGEE. The CDR3 totals 14 residues. The CDR3, as DNA: TGTGCCAGCAGCGTGACAAGAGATAATTCACCCCTCCACTTT. Translated, it gives CASSVTRDNSPLHF.

This clone has a single count. The rearrangement joins TRBV11-2 to TRBJ1-2; 7 bases are a match to TRBD1. V lost 6 bases, J lost 2 bases, and 9 bases stayed unmatched. This CDR3 contains 15 residues. Per germline, CDR1 SGHAT and CDR2 FQNNGV. In DNA form, the CDR3 reads TGTGCCAGCAGTAACACAGGGGCGCCCAACTATGGCTACACCTTC. It yields the protein CASSNTGAPNYGYTF.

The chain is built from TRBV10-3 and TRBJ2-1; 13 bases are a match to TRBD2. This CDR3 region has 14 residues. The junction had 4 bases not matched to a gene; V was cut back by 6 bases and J by 8 bases. The germline V gene has CDR1 ENHRY and CDR2 SYGVKD. Here the CDR3 DNA reads TGTGCCATCAGGGGGACTAGCGGGATGGATGAGCAGTTCTTC. Amino acid sequence: CAIRGTSGMDEQFF.

This sequence joins TRBV6-5 and TRBJ1-4; no clear D gene. V was trimmed by 7 bases and J by 5 bases, leaving 17 bases between them. CDR1 and CDR2 from the germline V gene are MNHEY and SVGAGI. CDR3 length equals 15 residues. For the CDR3, the DNA is TGTGCCAGCACGTTGGGAGGCCTTCAAAATGAAAAACTGTTTTTT. Encoded protein: CASTLGGLQNEKLFF.

The rearrangement uses TRBV6-5 and TRBJ2-5; TRBD1 matches 7 bases. Per the germline V gene, CDR1 is MNHEY and CDR2 is SVGAGI. This CDR3 is 15 amino acids long. J was trimmed by 5 bases and V by 6 bases; bases with no gene match: 12. The DNA for the CDR3 is TGTGCCAGCAGGTCCCACAGGGGTTTCAAGGAGACCCAGTACTTC. Its protein is CASRSHRGFKETQYF.